The entry that follows covers one T cell receptor beta chain sequence. Per the original methods: The authors estimated nucleated cell counts from reference gene primer amplification. The protocol was immunoSEQ multiplex PCR, while the TCRdb copy is restricted to in-frame clones and leaves out a portion. V and J calls and clone size are given by that table; D and trimming were obtained from the DNA. The repertoire holds around 160,000 clones, with around 89% as singletons. The data belong to a study of blood T cell repertoires in COVID-19. Turning to the study itself: COVID-19 samples, acute and convalescent, were from the United States, Italy and Spain. T cells, B-cell-depleted T cells, or PBMCs provided the cDNA or gDNA that served as material.

The ends lost 3 bases at V and 4 bases at J; junction bases unmatched: 3. The CDR3 consists of 15 residues. Germline lookup yields CDR1 KGHDR and CDR2 SFDVKD. Enrolment of Seattle patients took place during active infection, and they were followed longitudinally. This sequence was found in a man between 18 and 35 years old with COVID-19, enrolled during active disease. This chain connects TRBV24-1 to TRBJ2-7, with 12 bases lining up with TRBD2. Sequencing input: peripheral blood. Here the CDR3 DNA reads TGTGCCACCAGTGATGGACTAGCGGGAAGGTACGAGCAGTACTTC. Encoded protein: CATSDGLAGRYEQYF.